This T cell receptor (beta chain) was sequenced during a study of T-cell reconstitution after alpha-beta-depleted transplantation in children. In its sample, this clonotype was seen a few times. Library preparation (for TCRbeta) was performed with unique molecular identifiers. TCRdb ran MiXCR on the PCR reads and lists one entry per CDR3 protein. Of a few hundred thousand distinct CDR3 sequences in the sample, 15% to 20% were seen once. There are 14 residues in the CDR3. Trimming at V came to 6 bases and at J to 2 bases, leaving 3 bases not matched to a gene. CDR1 and CDR2 (germline): LGHDT, YNNKEL (reference sequence).

The material sequenced was PBMCs from the stem cell graft donor, taken from the stem cell graft. The V gene is TRBV3-1, the J gene TRBJ2-3; 9 nucleotides match TRBD1. This receptor was identified in a human donor who donated a stem cell graft to a child with acute lymphoblastic leukemia. CDR3 loop: CASRGQGNTDTQYF. The CDR3 bases are TGTGCCAGCAGGGGACAGGGTAACACAGATACGCAGTATTTT.